The clone carrying this T cell receptor (beta chain) was counted a few times. Its antigen remains unknown. The entry originates in a study of identical twins. General study points: Out-of-frame beta sequences exhibited a weaker degree of excess twin sharing.

Each CDR3 protein gets one entry after TCRdb re-called the 5' RACE reads with MiXCR. Among over 500,000 distinct CDR3 sequences listed, less than 25% were seen once. CDR3 length: 14 residues. Germline V CDR1 and CDR2: LGHNA, YSLEER. Losses at the gene ends were 4 bases for V and 14 bases for J; bases not matched to a gene: 12. These data are also associated with another study on T cells expressing NK-cell markers.

The sequence was collected from a woman between 18 and 29 years old in good health. Sequencing used CD4+ T cells sorted from blood. The chain links TRBV4-3 to TRBJ2-5; 11 bases align to TRBD2. CDR3 DNA sequence: TGCGCCAGCAGCCTGGGAGGGACTAGCGGAAACCTTTACTTC. Amino acid sequence: CASSLGGTSGNLYF.